Shown below are 17 T cell receptor beta chains from a single sample sequenced in a study of graft-versus-host responses after intestinal transplantation (TCRdb year 2021). What these receptors recognize is not known. Preparation of the library involved the immunoSEQ multiplex PCR assay. TCRdb stores this immuneACCESS table with in-frame sequences only. Part of the clones is absent; in the studies checked, under half of the shortfall reflects unresolved V genes, and no reason is known for the rest. The sample table records some 120,000 clones; 90% of these occur just once. 0.15% to 0.2% of the sample rests with the top ten. The time point label of this sample denotes: cells obtained before transplantation from donor or recipient. Source: unstimulated CD4+ T cells sorted from spleen or lymph node cells, taken before intestinal transplant. These receptors all come from a human donor who received an intestinal transplant.

The rearrangement joins TRBV7-6 to TRBJ2-2, with TRBD2 identical over 7 bases. CDR1 and CDR2 (germline): SGHVS, FNYEAQ. This CDR3 spans 15 amino acids. J gave up 0 bases and V 5 bases, and 3 bases lay outside the gene matches. In DNA, the CDR3 is TGTGCCAGCAGCGGACTAGGTCCGAACACCGGGGAGCTGTTTTTT. This codes for CASSGLGPNTGELFF.

The chain is built from TRBV4-1 and TRBJ2-2; D is perhaps TRBD1 (5 bases). CDR1 is MGHRA, CDR2 YSYEKL, per germline. CDR3 length equals 15 residues. V lost 4 bases and J 7 bases, leaving 16 bases between the germline ends. The CDR3, as DNA: TGCGCCAGCAGCCCAGGCAGGGCCGATGGCGGGGAGCTGTTTTTT. It is translated as CASSPGRADGGELFF.

The chain is built from TRBV6-1 and TRBJ2-7; D is undetermined. This CDR3 spans 12 amino acids. In germline, CDR1 is MNHNS, CDR2 SASEGT. Trimming removed 7 bases from V and 2 bases from J, with 9 bases in between. CDR3 sequence: CASTNRPYEQYF. CDR3 sequence (DNA): TGTGCCAGCACGAACAGACCCTACGAGCAGTACTTC.

This chain uses TRBV7-8 with TRBJ2-5; D is possibly TRBD2 (6 bases). Germline V gene sequence: CDR1 SGHVS, CDR2 FQNEAQ. The CDR3 sequence is 13 residues long. Trimming shortened V by 3 bases and J by 2 bases, and 7 bases separated the two germline ends. In DNA, the CDR3 is TGTGCCAGCAGCTTGGGACTTCAAGAGACCCAGTACTTC. This gives the protein CASSLGLQETQYF. Variable domain in full (rest from reference TRBV7-8 and TRBJ2-5): GAGVSQSPRYKVAKRGQDVALRCDPISGHVSLFWYQQALGQGPEFLTYFQNEAQLDKSGLPSDRFFAERPEGSVSTLKIQRTQQEDSAVYLCASSLGLQETQYFGPGTRLLVL.

This chain connects TRBV7-6 to TRBJ2-3; D perhaps matches TRBD2 (5 bases). V was trimmed by 1 base and J by 0 bases, leaving 26 bases between them. Germline values: CDR1 SGHVS, CDR2 FNYEAQ. The CDR3 extends over 21 amino acids. In DNA, the CDR3 is TGTGCCAGCAGCTTAGGCGGGCTCCTGCAGGACGGCTCTACTAGCACAGATACGCAGTATTTT. It is translated as CASSLGGLLQDGSTSTDTQYF.

V is TRBV19 and J is TRBJ2-1, with 12 bases aligning to TRBD2. Germline loops: CDR1 LNHDA, CDR2 SQIVND (reference sequence). The CDR3 consists of 17 residues. Losses at the gene ends were 10 bases for V and 1 base for J; bases not matched to a gene: 11. DNA for the CDR3: TGTGCCACCCTAGCGGGAGGGCAAGGGGGATCCTACAATGAGCAGTTCTTC. Its translation is CATLAGGQGGSYNEQFF.

V is TRBV10-1 and J is TRBJ1-5; D possibly corresponds to TRBD1 (6 bases). The CDR3 loop spans 15 amino acids. CDR1 and CDR2 (germline): WNHNN, SYGVQD (reference sequence). V was cut by 7 bases and J by 0 bases, with 13 bases left in between. CDR3 sequence reads: CASTEDSHSNQPQHF. Here the CDR3 DNA reads TGCGCCAGCACCGAGGACAGCCATAGCAATCAGCCCCAGCATTTT.

The chain has TRBV6-5 and TRBJ2-5; D is perhaps TRBD1 (5 bases). Trimming removed 6 bases from V and 4 bases from J, with 9 bases in between. The CDR3 is made up of 12 amino acids. Germline CDR1 reads MNHEY; CDR2 reads SVGAGI. CDR3: CASSQRGETQYF. CDR3 in DNA: TGTGCCAGCAGCCAAAGGGGAGAGACCCAGTACTTC.

The chain links TRBV12-5 to TRBJ1-1, with 10 bases that match TRBD1. This CDR3 has 15 amino acids. Germline CDR1 LGHNT, CDR2 FRNRAP. V trimming: 1 base; J trimming: 1 base; junction bases outside the gene matches: 0. The CDR3, as DNA: TGTGCTAGTGGTTTGGGGGACAGGGGGAACACTGAAGCTTTCTTT. Encoded protein: CASGLGDRGNTEAFF.

The V call is TRBV21-1, the J call TRBJ1-5. TRBV21-1 is noted as a pseudogene. This CDR3 is built from 15 residues. The DNA of the CDR3 is TGTGCCAGCAGCAAAGTGGAGGGAAGCAATCAGCCCCAGCATTTT. Its translation is CASSKVEGSNQPQHF.

The DNA for the CDR3 is TGTGCCAGCAGCGAGGTGGGGGGTTATGGGGCCAACGTCCTGACTTTC. This codes for CASSEVGGYGANVLTF. The chain links TRBV5-8 to TRBJ2-6, with a weak D call TRBD2 (6 bases). V lost 4 bases and J lost 3, with 14 bases in between. Germline CDR1 and CDR2: SGHTS and YDEGEE. The CDR3 length is 16 residues.

V gene TRBV7-7 combines with J gene TRBJ1-1; D is unclear. V was shortened by 1 base and J by 2 bases, with 5 bases between the two germline ends. Germline V gene data show CDR1 as SSHAT and CDR2 as FNYEAQ (reference sequence). CDR3 size: 13 residues. In nucleotides, the CDR3 is TGTGCCAGCAGCTTAGACAGTAACACTGAAGCTTTCTTT. Its protein product is CASSLDSNTEAFF.

This clone was observed a single time. V is TRBV18 and J is TRBJ1-1; TRBD1 agrees at 8 bases. V gave up 3 bases and J gave up 0 bases; unmatched junction bases: 6. The CDR3 spans 16 residues. The germline CDR1 and CDR2 sequences are KGHSH and LQKENI. The CDR3 protein is CASSPYTGGMNTEAFF. CDR3 coding DNA: TGTGCCAGCTCACCGTACACAGGGGGGATGAACACTGAAGCTTTCTTT.

The rearrangement joins TRBV5-4 to TRBJ2-1; 8 bases line up with TRBD2. Per the germline V gene, CDR1 is SGHNT and CDR2 is YYREEE (reference sequence). The trim removed 4 bases at V and 6 bases at J, leaving 12 bases unmatched. This CDR3 region has 16 residues. CDR3: CASSPGGDRVRNEQFF. The CDR3 DNA reads as TGTGCCAGCAGCCCGGGGGGGGATCGGGTACGCAATGAGCAGTTCTTC.

The CDR3 protein is CASSLGTVGNEQFF. In DNA, the CDR3 is TGTGCCAGCAGCTTAGGGACAGTAGGTAATGAGCAGTTCTTC. The chain has TRBV11-2 and TRBJ2-1; possibly TRBD1 for D (6 bases). The V gene's germline CDR1 is SGHAT and CDR2 FQNNGV. Trimming removed 1 base from V and 7 bases from J, with 11 bases in between. The CDR3 is made up of 14 amino acids.

The table lists this clone with a few counts. The chain employs TRBV6-5 and TRBJ2-7; a weak D match, TRBD2 (8 bases). Germline lookup yields CDR1 MNHEY and CDR2 SVGAGI. The CDR3 is 14 amino acids. V was cut by 6 bases and J by 4 bases, with 16 bases left in between. Here the CDR3 DNA reads TGTGCCAGCAGCCGGGAGGGACAGCGGTACGAGCAGTACTTC. It specifies CASSREGQRYEQYF.

This chain connects TRBV5-1 to TRBJ2-3, with unresolved D. The CDR3 is made up of 14 amino acids. Trimming removed 2 bases from V and 0 bases from J, with 7 bases in between. Germline CDR1 reads SGHRS; CDR2 reads YFSETQ. The DNA for the CDR3 is TGCGCCAGCAGCTTACAGTCTAGCACAGATACGCAGTATTTT. It specifies CASSLQSSTDTQYF. The full variable domain, with the rest looked up from reference TRBV5-1 and TRBJ2-3, is KAGVTQTPRYLIKTRGQQVTLSCSPISGHRSVSWYQQTPGQGLQFLFEYFSETQRNKGNFPGRFSGRQFSNSRSEMNVSTLELGDSALYLCASSLQSSTDTQYFGPGTRLTVL.